The 14 T cell receptor beta chains given below trace back to one sample, sequenced in a study of identical twins. Using its own MiXCR run on the 5' RACE reads, TCRdb lists one record per CDR3 protein. This table holds around 500,000 distinct CDR3 sequences, 11% to 15% found once. This same sample was also part of a study on yellow fever vaccine responses in identical twins.

Sequenced: CD4+ T cells sorted from blood. The receptors originated from a woman aged 18 to 35 in good health.

The V and J genes are TRBV27 and TRBJ2-7, with D perhaps TRBD2 (5 bases). V was shortened by 5 bases and J by 6 bases, with 23 bases between the two germline ends. Germline V gene data show CDR1 as MNHEY and CDR2 as SMNVEV (reference sequence). The CDR3 sequence is 16 residues long. The CDR3 loop reads CASSEASHTRKGEQYF. The CDR3 nucleotides read TGTGCCAGCAGTGAGGCCTCCCATACTAGAAAGGGCGAGCAGTACTTC.

In this sample, this clonotype turned up a few times. The chain employs TRBV5-1 and TRBJ2-5, with TRBD1 as a possible D gene (5 bases). The CDR3 is 14 amino acids. Deletions cut 8 bases from V and 1 base from J, with 15 bases between. CDR1 is SGHRS and CDR2 is YFSETQ in the germline V gene. CDR3 nucleotides: TGCGCCAGTCGAGATCAGGGAATCCAAGAGACCCAGTACTTC. Translation: CASRDQGIQETQYF.

This clonotype was recorded a few times. The rearrangement joins TRBV7-2 to TRBJ1-6; no reliable D call. Germline V gene data show CDR1 as SGHTA and CDR2 as FQGNSA. Trimming left V 1 base short and J 0 bases short, with 10 bases between. This CDR3 spans 17 amino acids. The CDR3 bases are TGTGCCAGCAGCTTAGGGTGGCGGAGCTCCTATAATTCACCCCTCCACTTT. It translates to CASSLGWRSSYNSPLHF.

This clonotype was seen a handful of times. The chain carries TRBV20-1 and TRBJ1-2; 8 nucleotides line up with TRBD1. This CDR3 region has 14 residues. The V gene end was trimmed by 5 bases and the J gene end by 2 bases; junction bases not matched to a gene: 7. Germline V lookup: CDR1 DFQATT, CDR2 SNEGSKA (reference sequence). CDR3 sequence: CSAQDRGPNYGYTF. The CDR3 DNA follows: TGCAGTGCTCAAGACAGGGGCCCCAACTATGGCTACACCTTC.

V usage is TRBV6-5 and J usage is TRBJ1-3; D unresolved. Trimming left V 3 bases short and J 0 bases short, with 15 bases between. The CDR3 is made up of 17 amino acids. Germline CDR1 MNHEY, CDR2 SVGAGI. The CDR3: CASSYFPSSHSGNTIYF. Here the CDR3 DNA reads TGTGCCAGCAGTTATTTTCCGAGCAGTCACTCTGGAAACACCATATATTTT.

This clonotype was seen a handful of times. The junction differs from germline at one of its ends, possibly a read error. The genes are TRBV3-1 and TRBJ1-5; no clear D gene. The CDR3 length is 16 residues. Germline CDR1 and CDR2: LGHDT and YNNKEL (reference sequence). The CDR3 spells CASSKDAVGSNQPQHF. Written as DNA, the CDR3 is TGTGCCAGCAGCAAAGACGCAGTAGGCAGCAATCAGCCCCAGCATTTT.

This chain links TRBV5-1 with TRBJ2-1, with D uncertain. This CDR3 comprises 17 residues. Trimming stripped 4 bases from V and 4 bases from J, with 21 bases between. Germline V lookup: CDR1 SGHRS, CDR2 YFSETQ. The CDR3 nucleotides read TGCGCCAGCAGCCCAAGCTTTCGGGCTGAGGATTACAATGAGCAGTTCTTC. Amino acids: CASSPSFRAEDYNEQFF.

This clonotype was recorded many times. The CDR3 nucleotides are TGTGCCAGCAGTCTAAGACAGGGGACCACTGAAGCTTTCTTT. Translation: CASSLRQGTTEAFF. The chain links TRBV7-2 to TRBJ1-1, with 8 bases fitting TRBD1. The CDR3 contains 14 residues. J lost 4 bases, V lost 6 bases, and 7 bases had no gene match. The germline V gene has CDR1 SGHTA and CDR2 FQGNSA.

This clonotype showed up just a few times. This chain joins TRBV5-1 and TRBJ2-5; D is ambiguous. CDR3 size: 15 residues. Germline-derived CDR1 and CDR2 are SGHRS and YFSETQ. Trimming cost V 0 bases and J 2 bases, with 11 bases left between them. The CDR3 loop reads CASSLATLIQETQYF. In DNA, the CDR3 is TGCGCCAGCAGCTTGGCTACTTTAATTCAAGAGACCCAGTACTTC.

The V gene is TRBV20-1, the J gene TRBJ2-7; 9 bases are a match to TRBD2. The CDR3 has 14 amino acids. Germline V lookup: CDR1 DFQATT, CDR2 SNEGSKA (reference sequence). J lost 4 bases, V lost 0 bases, and 4 bases had no gene match. The CDR3 sequence: CSARDLAGEYEQYF. For the CDR3, the DNA is TGCAGTGCTAGAGATTTAGCGGGGGAATACGAGCAGTACTTC.

The V and J genes are TRBV28 and TRBJ2-2; 12 bases line up with TRBD2. V shed 4 bases and J 1 base; nucleotides not matched to a gene: 1. The CDR3 extends over 16 amino acids. CDR1 and CDR2 from the germline V gene are MDHEN and SYDVKM. The CDR3 DNA reads TGTGCCAGCAGTTCGACTAGCGGGGGGAACACCGGGGAGCTGTTTTTT. It yields the protein CASSSTSGGNTGELFF.

This chain connects TRBV24-1 to TRBJ2-5; 8 nucleotides line up with TRBD1. With 3 bases clipped from V and 2 bases from J, the junction kept 4 bases outside the gene matches. The CDR3 spans 15 residues. CDR1 and CDR2 (germline): KGHDR, SFDVKD. In DNA form, the CDR3 reads TGTGCCACCAGTGATGCCGGGACAGGACAAGAGACCCAGTACTTC. This encodes CATSDAGTGQETQYF.

This rearrangement joins TRBV24-1 to TRBJ2-3, with D hard to call. V shed 5 bases and J shed 2 bases, with 16 bases lying between them. The CDR3 consists of 16 residues. Germline loops: CDR1 KGHDR, CDR2 SFDVKD. Here the CDR3 reads CATSAPSQANTDTQYF. The CDR3 coding sequence is TGTGCCACCAGTGCCCCCTCTCAGGCGAACACAGATACGCAGTATTTT.

This clonotype has just a few counts. CDR3 amino acids: CASSPRAGGLGNEQFF. The CDR3 region has the DNA TGCGCCAGCAGCCCCAGAGCGGGGGGGCTGGGGAATGAGCAGTTCTTC. The rearrangement uses TRBV5-1 and TRBJ2-1; 10 bases are shared with TRBD2. The length of the CDR3 is 16 residues. Germline assignment: CDR1 SGHRS and CDR2 YFSETQ. The trim removed 4 bases at V and 7 bases at J, leaving 11 bases unmatched.